The clone carrying this T cell receptor (beta chain) qualifies as medium-sized. Its antigen is not identified. The data were obtained in a study of breast tumors, draining lymph nodes, adjacent tissues. TCRdb re-analysed the multiplex PCR reads in MiXCR, keeping a single row per CDR3 protein. The profile shows 70,000 or so distinct CDR3 sequences, approximately 45% of them singletons. The CDR3 has 19 residues. J was trimmed by 0 bases and V by 5 bases; bases with no gene match: 9. Germline lookup yields CDR1 SGHTA and CDR2 FQGNSA. Study conclusions and caveats: Most tumor T cells seemingly derive from lymph node, then expand in tumor.

The sample consisted of breast tumor tissue. This chain links TRBV7-2 with TRBJ2-3, with TRBD2 matching over 15 bases. The clonotype originates from a female donor with breast cancer. Some clones in this sample may be carry-over from other donors' samples. The CDR3 DNA reads TGTGCCAGCAGCCCCGGACTAGCGGGGGGGATATCTAGCACAGATACGCAGTATTTT. Translating it yields CASSPGLAGGISSTDTQYF.